Below, 10 T cell receptor beta chains from the same sample are listed, as sequenced in a study of shared clonotypes between healthy human individuals. Some clones are missing from TCRdb's copy, which holds only in-frame ones; the method was immunoSEQ multiplex PCR. This sample has about 2.1 million clones, with about 93% found just once. The naive CD8 population came from CD45RO-negative cells selected for CCR7, without terminally differentiated effector memory CD45RA+ cells. The sample comprised naive CD8+ T cells from PBMCs. These receptors were obtained from a man aged 18 to 35 in good health. Some clones in this sample may be carry-over from other donors' samples.

This chain uses TRBV6-1 with TRBJ2-4; D is ambiguous. This CDR3 contains 11 residues. Germline V CDR1 and CDR2: MNHNS, SASEGT. V was cut by 6 bases and J by 8 bases, with 8 bases left in between. The CDR3 DNA reads TGTGCCAGCAGGTCTGCGGACATTCAGTACTTC. Residues: CASRSADIQYF.

The rearrangement links TRBV7-9 to TRBJ2-7; D is unclear. This CDR3 has 12 amino acids. Germline-derived CDR1 and CDR2 are SEHNR and FQNEAQ (reference sequence). Trimming left V 0 bases short and J 11 bases short, with 11 bases between. CDR3 sequence (DNA): TGTGCCAGCAGCTTAGCGGACCAGAAGGAGTACTTC. This gives the protein CASSLADQKEYF.

This sequence joins TRBV11-2 and TRBJ1-2; D might be TRBD1 (6 bases). V gave up 6 bases and J gave up 5 bases, with 16 bases separating them. Germline V gene sequence: CDR1 SGHAT, CDR2 FQNNGV. The CDR3 has 14 residues. The CDR3 nucleotides are TGTGCCAGCAGTTTCGGGGGCCGGGGGTATGGCTACACCTTC. Translated: CASSFGGRGYGYTF. The complete variable domain, with remaining parts taken from reference TRBV11-2 and TRBJ1-2, reads EAGVAQSPRYKIIEKRQSVAFWCNPISGHATLYWYQQILGQGPKLLIQFQNNGVVDDSQLPKDRFSAERLKGVDSTLKIQPAKLEDSAVYLCASSFGGRGYGYTFGSGTRLTVV.

The rearrangement uses TRBV27 and TRBJ2-7; no reliable D call. Deletions cut 2 bases from V and 2 bases from J, with 10 bases between. The CDR3 contains 14 residues. Germline V lookup: CDR1 MNHEY, CDR2 SMNVEV (reference sequence). The CDR3: CASSLRERPYEQYF. As DNA, the CDR3 is TGTGCCAGCAGTTTAAGGGAAAGGCCCTACGAGCAGTACTTC.

The gene calls are TRBV28 and TRBJ2-7; 10 bases align to TRBD1. CDR1 and CDR2 (germline): MDHEN, SYDVKM. The ends lost 1 base at V and 4 bases at J; junction bases unmatched: 7. The CDR3 totals 16 residues. The DNA of the CDR3 is TGTGCCAGCAGTTTATTAATGGGACAGGGGAAATACGAGCAGTACTTC. It encodes CASSLLMGQGKYEQYF.

This chain links TRBV2 with TRBJ2-1; D is ambiguous. Germline loops: CDR1 SNHLY, CDR2 FYNNEI. Trimming left V 9 bases short and J 0 bases short, with 12 bases between. CDR3 size: 14 residues. In DNA, the CDR3 is TGTGCCAGTAGAACAGTATTCTCCTACAATGAGCAGTTCTTC. Translating gives CASRTVFSYNEQFF.

V and J are TRBV9 and TRBJ2-3, with D perhaps assigned TRBD1 or TRBD2 (5 bases each). V dropped 4 bases and J dropped 1 base, with 13 bases sitting between them. Germline assignment: CDR1 SGDLS and CDR2 YYNGEE. The CDR3 is 15 amino acids. CDR3 coding DNA: TGTGCCAGCAGCCCAAGGGACCTCGGCACAGATACGCAGTATTTT. Amino acids: CASSPRDLGTDTQYF.

The chain uses TRBV28 and TRBJ2-2; 9 bases match TRBD1. CDR3 length: 17 amino acids. V lost 2 bases and J lost 3; bases outside the gene matches: 7. CDR1 MDHEN and CDR2 SYDVKM come from the germline V gene. The CDR3 loop is CASSLPTGTGYTGELFF. CDR3 bases: TGTGCCAGCAGTTTACCCACCGGGACAGGGTACACCGGGGAGCTGTTTTTT.

The chain joins TRBV19 to TRBJ1-1; D is unclear. The V end lost 6 bases, the J end lost 2 bases, and 10 bases lay between the germline ends. Germline V lookup: CDR1 LNHDA, CDR2 SQIVND (reference sequence). This CDR3 is built from 13 residues. The DNA for the CDR3 is TGTGCCAGTAGCCGGGAAATTAACACTGAAGCTTTCTTT. Amino acids: CASSREINTEAFF.

V usage is TRBV29-1 and J usage is TRBJ2-2; no firm D call. Between the trimmed V and J ends, which lost 4 bases and 3 bases, there was a span of 9 bases. CDR3 length equals 13 residues. Germline loops: CDR1 SQVTM, CDR2 ANQGSEA. CDR3 bases: TGCAGCGTTGTGCAGTTTCACACCGGGGAGCTGTTTTTT. It encodes CSVVQFHTGELFF.